This T cell receptor (beta chain) was recovered during a study of T cells expressing NK-cell markers. Across the whole study: Sorted CD3+CD56-NKG2C+, CD3+CD56+NKG2C- and CD3+CD56+NKG2C+ T cells were the source of the TCR beta repertoires. Serological testing identified seven of the eight sequenced donors as HCMV-seropositive and one as seronegative. Overall study findings and caveats: These clonotypes additionally ranked first within the CD3+CD56-NKG2C+ fraction of a few donors.

It was by 5'RACE template switching with UMIs that TCR beta cDNA was made. TCRdb processed the 5' RACE reads again and assigns one entry to each CDR3 protein, with no DNA. The table gives 350,000 to 450,000 distinct CDR3 sequences; the top ten clones make up roughly 5.4% of it. The germline V gene has CDR1 ENHRY and CDR2 SYGVKD. This CDR3 has 15 amino acids. About this clonotype itself: The antigen remains undetermined.

Sequencing was carried out using blood T cells: a sorted CD56 or NKG2C T cell subset, CD4+ or CD8+ T cells, or bulk PBMC T cells (not recorded which). The source of this sequence is a man between 18 and 69 years old in good health. The chain links TRBV10-3 to TRBJ2-5; TCRdb selects TRBD1, and the lack of DNA leaves this call unchecked. This chain's CDR3 is CAISESQRGGETQYF.